This passage covers 5 T cell receptor beta chains from one sample sequenced in a study of OX40 agonist ivuxolimab in advanced cancers. The assay was immunoSEQ multiplex PCR, and TCRdb's table has in-frame clones only and misses some. This sample has 70,000 to 90,000 clones, with 75% to 95% found just once. Sequenced here: CD4+ or CD8+ T cells sorted from blood, sampled in a trial of the OX40 agonist ivuxolimab. These receptors all come from an adult with an advanced solid tumor such as melanoma, head and neck, liver or kidney cancer.

The rearrangement uses TRBV19 and TRBJ2-1; 7 bases map to TRBD2. The V segment lost 6 bases and the J segment 2 bases; nucleotides outside the gene matches: 7. This CDR3 contains 15 residues. Germline V gene data show CDR1 as LNHDA and CDR2 as SQIVND (reference sequence). The CDR3 DNA is TGTGCCAGTAGAACAAGGGGAGGGACCTACAATGAGCAGTTCTTC. Translated: CASRTRGGTYNEQFF.

This clone was found once. The rearrangement joins TRBV13 to TRBJ2-3; unclear D gene. This CDR3 has 12 residues. Per the germline V gene, CDR1 is PRHDT and CDR2 is FYEKMQ (reference sequence). V was cut by 5 bases and J by 6 bases, with 9 bases left in between. The CDR3 coding sequence is TGTGCCAGCAGCCCACAAGGGGATACGCAGTATTTT. Protein: CASSPQGDTQYF.

J is TRBJ2-1 and V is TRBV7-6; 9 nucleotides line up with TRBD2. V shed 1 base and J 9 bases; nucleotides not matched to a gene: 10. The CDR3 is 16 residues long. Per germline, CDR1 SGHVS and CDR2 FNYEAQ. CDR3 protein: CASSLGGGRALGEQFF. Here the CDR3 DNA reads TGTGCCAGCAGCTTAGGGGGCGGGAGGGCCTTAGGTGAGCAGTTCTTC.

V and J are TRBV28 and TRBJ2-4, with no clear D. Trimming took 6 bases from V and 0 from J, leaving 12 bases between them. This CDR3 has 15 amino acids. The V gene's germline CDR1 is MDHEN and CDR2 SYDVKM. DNA for the CDR3: TGTGCCAGCAGCCTCTCCTGGGGAGCCAAAAACATTCAGTACTTC. Amino acid sequence: CASSLSWGAKNIQYF. Together with reference TRBV28 and TRBJ2-4, the CDR3 gives the full variable domain: DVKVTQSSRYLVKRTGEKVFLECVQDMDHENMFWYRQDPGLGLRLIYFSYDVKMKEKGDIPEGYSVSREKKERFSLILESASTNQTSMYLCASSLSWGAKNIQYFGAGTRLSVL.

V is TRBV28 and J is TRBJ1-5, with D possibly being TRBD1 (5 bases). CDR1 MDHEN and CDR2 SYDVKM come from the germline V gene. With 6 bases removed from V and 5 bases from J, the gap between germline ends came to 11 bases. There are 13 residues in the CDR3. CDR3 nucleotide sequence: TGTGCCAGCAGACTTCAGGGATATCAGCCCCAGCATTTT. Amino acid sequence: CASRLQGYQPQHF.